These 24 T cell receptor beta chains were sequenced from one sample in a study of regulatory T cells in long-lasting Graves disease. Time point indicated: newly diagnosed GD, antithyroid drugs for less than 3 months. After RNA was extracted from PBMCs, the TCR library was made from it. Arm-PCR of CDR3 regions and iRepertoire HTBI primers were used to build TCR beta libraries. A single record per CDR3 protein comes from TCRdb applying MiXCR to the multiplex PCR reads. The sample comprises around 500,000 distinct CDR3 sequences, roughly 16% of which are singletons, and just under 25% rests with the top ten. This same sample was also part of a study on T cells in Graves' hyperthyroidism and ophthalmopathy.

This specimen consisted of peripheral blood mononuclear cells (PBMCs), obtained at new diagnosis, from a patient treated with antithyroid drugs. Source of these receptors: a woman aged 40-60 years with Graves disease.

At least ten counts were recorded for this clonotype. This CDR3 reads CASTSGNQPQHF. CDR3 in DNA: TGTGCCAGCACGTCTGGCAATCAGCCCCAGCATTTT. The rearrangement uses TRBV2 and TRBJ1-5; D unresolved. The V end lost 7 bases, the J end lost 2 bases, and 6 bases lay between the germline ends. Germline V gives CDR1 SNHLY, CDR2 FYNNEI. The CDR3 has 12 residues.

This clonotype was seen a few times. The chain uses TRBV6-8 and TRBJ1-1; a possible D gene is TRBD1 (5 bases). Germline values: CDR1 MNHGY, CDR2 SAAAGT. The CDR3 contains 11 residues. The chain's CDR3 is CAEGAETEAFF. CDR3 bases: TGTGCGGAAGGGGCAGAAACTGAAGCTTTCTTT.

The chain combines TRBV7-9 with TRBJ2-7, with D possibly TRBD1 on 5 matching bases. With 3 bases removed from V and 0 bases from J, the gap between germline ends came to 9 bases. Germline CDR1 is SEHNR and CDR2 is FQNEAQ (reference sequence). The CDR3 runs 14 residues. The CDR3 region is CASSFETGSYEQYF. In nucleotides, the CDR3 is TGTGCCAGCAGCTTCGAAACAGGCTCCTACGAGCAGTACTTC.

This clonotype came up a few times. CDR3 sequence: CAWSEDFLSTEAFF. DNA for the CDR3: TGTGCCTGGAGTGAGGATTTTTTGAGCACTGAAGCTTTCTTT. This chain uses TRBV30 with TRBJ1-1; D uncertain. The CDR3 sequence is 14 residues long. The germline V gene encodes CDR1 GTSNPN and CDR2 SVGIG (reference sequence). Trimming took off 1 base at V and 4 bases at J, with 13 bases between the two ends. Based on the CDR3 plus reference TRBV30 and TRBJ1-1, the full variable domain is SQTIHQWPATLVQPVGSPLSLECTVEGTSNPNLYWYRQAAGRGLQLLFYSVGIGQISSEVPQNLSASRPQDRQFILSSKKLLLSDSGFYLCAWSEDFLSTEAFFGQGTRLTVV.

The V gene is TRBV6-5, the J gene TRBJ2-7; the D gene could be TRBD1 or TRBD2 (6 bases each). This CDR3 region has 16 residues. Germline V gene data show CDR1 as MNHEY and CDR2 as SVGAGI. Deletions cut 2 bases from V and 1 base from J, with 15 bases between. The CDR3 region has the DNA TGTGCCAGCAGTTACCTTAGACAAGGGGGGTCCTACGAGCAGTACTTC. It specifies CASSYLRQGGSYEQYF.

This clonotype was observed a handful of times. The rearrangement uses TRBV12-3 or TRBV12-4 and TRBJ1-2; no definite D call. The V gene lost 1 base and the J gene lost 5 bases, with 8 bases spanning the gap. The CDR3 is 13 residues long. CDR3 sequence reads: CASSLGGLYGYTF. The CDR3 bases are TGTGCCAGCAGTTTAGGAGGACTTTATGGCTACACCTTC.

This chain joins TRBV5-5 and TRBJ1-5, with a possible D match to TRBD1 (6 bases). Trimming stripped 2 bases from V and 2 bases from J, with 11 bases between. The CDR3 has 15 residues. Germline CDR1 and CDR2: SGHKS and YYEKEE (reference sequence). In DNA form, the CDR3 reads TGTGCCAGCAGCTTCGCAGGGGCTGGCAATCAGCCCCAGCATTTT. Amino acid sequence: CASSFAGAGNQPQHF.

This clonotype was counted many times. The J gene is TRBJ2-3, the V gene TRBV6-1; the D is unclear. The CDR3 contains 14 residues. Germline CDR1 and CDR2: MNHNS and SASEGT. Trimming took off 5 bases at V and 5 bases at J, with 14 bases between the two ends. In DNA, the CDR3 is TGTGCCAGCAGTCCCCCACCGGGCGGAGATACGCAGTATTTT. As protein: CASSPPPGGDTQYF.

Turning to this clonotype: This may arise from a read error, as a much more abundant clone is one base away. The chain carries TRBV20-1 and TRBJ2-7; maybe TRBD1 (5 bases). The germline CDR1 and CDR2 sequences are DFQATT and SNEGSKA (reference sequence). CDR3 length: 14 amino acids. CDR3 amino acids: CSARDPGLAYERYF. The CDR3 DNA is TGCAGTGCTAGAGACCCAGGGCTTGCCTACGAGCGGTACTTC.

This clonotype was detected a few times. The chain uses TRBV6-1 and TRBJ1-4; D ambiguous. This CDR3 spans 15 amino acids. V lost 0 bases to trimming and J lost 5 bases, with 10 bases between them. Germline V lookup: CDR1 MNHNS, CDR2 SASEGT. CDR3 region: CASSEAWRVNEKLFF. CDR3 nucleotide sequence: TGTGCCAGCAGTGAAGCTTGGAGGGTGAATGAAAAACTGTTTTTT.

The V gene is TRBV7-8, the J gene TRBJ2-3; 9 bases map to TRBD2. This CDR3 contains 16 residues. Trimming removed 6 bases from V and 5 bases from J; junction bases left unmatched: 12. Germline V gives CDR1 SGHVS, CDR2 FQNEAQ. CDR3 region: CASSPYGGGAGDTQYF. For the CDR3, the DNA is TGTGCCAGCAGTCCCTATGGCGGGGGGGCTGGAGATACGCAGTATTTT. Based on the CDR3 plus reference TRBV7-8 and TRBJ2-3, the full variable domain is GAGVSQSPRYKVAKRGQDVALRCDPISGHVSLFWYQQALGQGPEFLTYFQNEAQLDKSGLPSDRFFAERPEGSVSTLKIQRTQQEDSAVYLCASSPYGGGAGDTQYFGPGTRLTVL.

This clonotype was recorded at least ten times. CDR3 loop: CASSLASQPQHF. The CDR3 DNA sequence: TGTGCCAGCAGCCTCGCCAGTCAGCCCCAGCATTTT. The rearrangement links TRBV12-3 or TRBV12-4 to TRBJ1-5; D is unclear. The CDR3 extends over 12 amino acids. V dropped 6 bases and J dropped 6 bases, with 9 bases sitting between them.

There are many counts of this clonotype. The rearrangement links TRBV24-1 to TRBJ1-2; maybe TRBD1 (5 bases). Germline CDR1 KGHDR, CDR2 SFDVKD. This CDR3 comprises 14 residues. The germline V and J ends were trimmed by 3 bases and 2 bases, with 9 bases remaining between them. CDR3 sequence reads: CATSDDSKNYGYTF. DNA of the CDR3: TGTGCCACCAGTGATGACAGCAAGAACTATGGCTACACCTTC.

This clonotype occurred many times. V gene TRBV3-1 combines with J gene TRBJ2-5; D is possibly TRBD1 or TRBD2 (6 bases each). The V end was cut by 3 bases, the J end by 4 bases, with 15 bases between. The CDR3 loop spans 15 amino acids. Per germline, CDR1 LGHDT and CDR2 YNNKEL (reference sequence). The CDR3 protein is CASSQPGRGGETQYF. The CDR3 coding sequence is TGTGCCAGCAGCCAGCCGGGCAGGGGAGGAGAGACCCAGTACTTC.

V gene TRBV25-1 combines with J gene TRBJ2-5; D might be TRBD1 (5 bases). With 10 bases removed from V and 7 bases from J, the gap between germline ends came to 25 bases. The CDR3 runs to 15 residues. Germline CDR1 and CDR2: MGHDK and SYGVNS. CDR3 residues: CATVAPDRFSRTQYF. CDR3 coding DNA: TGTGCCACCGTGGCCCCTGACAGATTCTCGCGGACCCAGTACTTC.

This clonotype was counted ten times or more. V usage is TRBV18 and J usage is TRBJ2-1; D remains ambiguous. The CDR3 has 15 amino acids. The germline V gene encodes CDR1 KGHSH and CDR2 LQKENI. V was trimmed by 3 bases and J by 6 bases, leaving 15 bases between them. The CDR3 DNA reads as TGTGCCAGCTCACCGATTTCGCAATTTGGCAATGAGCAGTTCTTC. This codes for CASSPISQFGNEQFF.

This clonotype was picked up many times. The chain joins TRBV28 to TRBJ1-2, with a weak D call TRBD1 (5 bases). Trimming took 5 bases from V and 8 from J, leaving 12 bases between them. The CDR3 consists of 12 residues. Per the germline V gene, CDR1 is MDHEN and CDR2 is SYDVKM. CDR3 residues: CASSRGVGGYTF. The CDR3 nucleotides are TGTGCCAGCAGTCGAGGGGTGGGCGGCTACACCTTC.

The CDR3 coding sequence is TGTGCCCTGAGGTATCATTCTCCCGCAACTAATGAAAAACTGTTTTTT. It is translated as CALRYHSPATNEKLFF. The chain joins TRBV7-3 to TRBJ1-4, with D unresolved. With 11 bases removed from V and 0 bases from J, the gap between germline ends came to 19 bases. Germline values: CDR1 SGHTA, CDR2 FQGTGA. The CDR3 covers 16 residues.

At least ten counts were recorded for this clonotype. This chain joins TRBV3-1 and TRBJ1-1; D is unresolved. This CDR3 region has 15 residues. Germline lookup yields CDR1 LGHDT and CDR2 YNNKEL (reference sequence). V lost 4 bases and J 0 bases, leaving 12 bases between the germline ends. CDR3 bases: TGTGCCAGCAGCCGTTGGAACGGACTGAACACTGAAGCTTTCTTT. Its translation: CASSRWNGLNTEAFF.

This clonotype appeared many times. The CDR3, as DNA: TGTGCCAGCAGCCGAGGACAGGCGTTTGAAAAACTGTTTTTT. Its protein is CASSRGQAFEKLFF. The chain joins TRBV28 to TRBJ1-4; 7 nucleotides line up with TRBD1. Germline V gene data show CDR1 as MDHEN and CDR2 as SYDVKM. The CDR3 extends over 14 amino acids. V trimming: 6 bases; J trimming: 7 bases; junction bases outside the gene matches: 8.

Only a few counts were recorded for this clonotype. The genes are TRBV4-1 and TRBJ2-3, with no clear D. The CDR3 sequence is 15 residues long. The V and J ends lost 5 bases and 5 bases respectively, with 17 bases between them. CDR1 is MGHRA and CDR2 is YSYEKL in the germline V gene. The chain's CDR3 is CASSYPLGKGDTQYF. In nucleotides, the CDR3 is TGCGCCAGCAGCTATCCCCTGGGTAAAGGAGATACGCAGTATTTT.

The rearrangement joins TRBV6-2 or TRBV6-3 to TRBJ2-1, with TRBD2 matching over 11 bases. Germline CDR1 is MNHEY and CDR2 is SVGEGT. V dropped 0 bases and J dropped 3; count of bases not matched to a gene: 1. The CDR3 sequence is 16 residues long. CDR3 residues: CASSYSTSGGYNEQFF. Written as DNA, the CDR3 is TGTGCCAGCAGTTACTCTACTAGCGGGGGCTACAATGAGCAGTTCTTC.

The V gene is TRBV10-3, the J gene TRBJ2-3; D is possibly TRBD1 or TRBD2 (6 bases each). The better agreement between TRBJ2-7 and the DNA end casts doubt on the J call. The CDR3 consists of 14 residues. Germline assignment: CDR1 ENHRY and CDR2 SYGVKD. CDR3 amino acids: CAISDSSGALEQYF. CDR3 nucleotides: TGTGCCATCAGTGATTCATCGGGGGCTCTCGAGCAGTACTTC.

The chain carries TRBV5-5 and TRBJ2-5; D is perhaps TRBD2 (7 bases). Germline CDR1 SGHKS, CDR2 YYEKEE (reference sequence). V dropped 5 bases and J dropped 2 bases, with 19 bases sitting between them. The CDR3 length is 16 residues. The CDR3 is CASSLVSGGLQETQYF. The CDR3 nucleotides are TGTGCCAGCAGTCTCGTGTCGGGGGGCCTACAAGAGACCCAGTACTTC.